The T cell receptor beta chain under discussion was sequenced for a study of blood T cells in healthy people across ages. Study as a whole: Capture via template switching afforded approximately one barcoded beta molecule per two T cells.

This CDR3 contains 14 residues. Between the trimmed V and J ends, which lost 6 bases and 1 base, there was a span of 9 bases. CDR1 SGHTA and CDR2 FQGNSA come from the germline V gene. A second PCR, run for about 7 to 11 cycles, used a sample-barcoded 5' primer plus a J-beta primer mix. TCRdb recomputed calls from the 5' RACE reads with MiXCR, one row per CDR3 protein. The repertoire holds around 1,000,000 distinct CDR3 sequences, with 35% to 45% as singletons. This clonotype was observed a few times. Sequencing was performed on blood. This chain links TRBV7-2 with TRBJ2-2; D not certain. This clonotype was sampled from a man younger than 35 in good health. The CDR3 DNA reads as TGTGCCAGCAGTAAGGTCAGGAACACCGGGGAGCTGTTTTTT. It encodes CASSKVRNTGELFF.